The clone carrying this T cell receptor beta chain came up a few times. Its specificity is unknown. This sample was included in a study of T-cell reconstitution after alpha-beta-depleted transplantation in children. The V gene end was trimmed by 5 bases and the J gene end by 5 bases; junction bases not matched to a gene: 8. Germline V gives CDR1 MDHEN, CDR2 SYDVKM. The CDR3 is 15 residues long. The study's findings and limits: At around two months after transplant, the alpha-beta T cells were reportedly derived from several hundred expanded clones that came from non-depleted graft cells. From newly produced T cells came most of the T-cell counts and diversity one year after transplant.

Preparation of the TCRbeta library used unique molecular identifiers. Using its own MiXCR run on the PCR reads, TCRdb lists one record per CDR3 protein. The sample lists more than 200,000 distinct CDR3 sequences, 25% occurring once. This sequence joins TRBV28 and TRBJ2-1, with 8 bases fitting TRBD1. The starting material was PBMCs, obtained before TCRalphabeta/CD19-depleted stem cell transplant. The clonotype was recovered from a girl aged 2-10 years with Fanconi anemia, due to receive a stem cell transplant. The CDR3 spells CASSIPGQEDNEQFF. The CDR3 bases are TGTGCCAGCAGTATCCCGGGACAGGAGGACAATGAGCAGTTCTTC.